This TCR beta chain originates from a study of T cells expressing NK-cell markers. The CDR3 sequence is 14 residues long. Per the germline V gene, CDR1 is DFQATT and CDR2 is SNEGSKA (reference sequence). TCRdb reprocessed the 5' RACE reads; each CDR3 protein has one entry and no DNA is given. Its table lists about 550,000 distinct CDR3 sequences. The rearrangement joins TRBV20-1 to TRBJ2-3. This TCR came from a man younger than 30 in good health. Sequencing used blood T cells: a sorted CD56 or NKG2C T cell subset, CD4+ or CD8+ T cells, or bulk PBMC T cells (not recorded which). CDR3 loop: CSAPMRSTTDTQYF.